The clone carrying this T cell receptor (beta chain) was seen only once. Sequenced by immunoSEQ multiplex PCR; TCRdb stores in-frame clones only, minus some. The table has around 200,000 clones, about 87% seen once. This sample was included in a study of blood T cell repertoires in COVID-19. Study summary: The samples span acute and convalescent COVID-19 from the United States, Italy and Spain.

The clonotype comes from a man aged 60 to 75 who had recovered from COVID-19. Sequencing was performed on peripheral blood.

The CDR3 spells CASSSGTSGFNEQFF. For the CDR3, the DNA is TGTGCCAGCAGCTCCGGGACTAGTGGATTCAATGAGCAGTTCTTC. This chain joins TRBV7-6 and TRBJ2-1; 8 bases match TRBD2. The germline CDR1 and CDR2 sequences are SGHVS and FNYEAQ. V dropped 4 bases and J dropped 6; count of bases not matched to a gene: 8. This CDR3 has 15 amino acids.